This T cell receptor (beta chain) was sequenced in a study of blood T cell repertoires in COVID-19. Study-level information: The United States, Italy and Spain supplied acute and convalescent COVID-19 samples. In each case, the material was cDNA or gDNA derived from T cells, B-cell-depleted T cells, or PBMCs.

This clone was counted many times. V was pared by 2 bases and J by 4 bases, with 25 bases between. The length of the CDR3 is 18 residues. Germline CDR1 and CDR2: SGHRS and YFSETQ. Original analysis: Nucleated cell counts were estimated from reference gene primer amplification. TCRdb keeps only in-frame clones here, not all; method: immunoSEQ multiplex PCR. The DNA gave D and trimming, while V, J and clone size come from that table. The data show under 200,000 clones, roughly four fifths seen once. The receptor's source is a woman aged 30 to 39 with acute or convalescent COVID-19. The chain uses TRBV5-1 and TRBJ2-7; maybe TRBD2 (6 bases). Sequencing input: peripheral blood. CDR3 DNA: TGCGCCAGCAGCTTTCGCGGGGCCTTAACTACAACGTCGTACGAGCAGTACTTC. It translates to CASSFRGALTTTSYEQYF. The full variable domain, in which reference TRBV5-1 and TRBJ2-7 provide the parts outside the CDR3, is KAGVTQTPRYLIKTRGQQVTLSCSPISGHRSVSWYQQTPGQGLQFLFEYFSETQRNKGNFPGRFSGRQFSNSRSEMNVSTLELGDSALYLCASSFRGALTTTSYEQYFGPGTRLTVT.